This record concerns one T cell receptor (beta chain) sequence. Its binding antigen is unknown. No base qualities exist here, and no much larger clone lies one base off it. Each collaborating institution followed its own protocols to collect whole blood in K2EDTA tubes. For TCRbeta analysis, collaborator samples were shipped as frozen whole blood, as isolated PBMCs, or as DNA extracted from either sample type. V is cut by 1 base and J by 9 bases, and the space between the germline ends is 13 bases. Per the germline V gene, SGHTA is the CDR1 and FQGNSA is the CDR2. The CDR3 numbers 15 residues from cysteine through phenylalanine. Solely the CDR3 DNA is kept, with 45 bases framed from the first base. The data stem from a study of blood T cell repertoires in COVID-19 (dated by TCRdb to 2018 to 2020). Concerning the study at large: Samples from collaborators originated in the United States, Italy and Spain and spanned both the acute and convalescent phases of COVID-19. The material from the prospective study consisted of cDNA or gDNA derived from T cells, B-cell-depleted T cells, or PBMCs. Deeply sampled blood TCRbeta repertoires from subjects exposed to, actively infected with, or recovered from COVID-19 were included in the dataset. The repertoires were released in a freely available public database meant as a resource for research on the immune response to SARS-CoV-2. The samples were drawn from two sources: the first 160 participants of the ongoing ImmuneRACE study, and approximately 1,300 subjects contributed by 6 global collaborators. A de-identified subject ID, COVID-19 status, age in years and sex were almost always included in the sample metadata. HLA class I and class II types, where available, came from metadata supplied by the sample provider rather than from assay-based typing.

General study outcomes and caveats: How much clinical and demographic metadata was included differed by source and by participant, and the metadata was provided uncurated.

TCRbeta CDR3 regions were amplified from genomic DNA by means of the immunoSEQ Assay, a bias-controlled multiplex PCR. Processing in the source paper ran as follows. Nucleated cell counts per sample were estimated from amplification of reference gene primers within the assay. Sequence reads were collapsed and filtered to measure the absolute abundance of every unique TCRbeta CDR3 rearrangement. For each sample, productive Simpson clonality was calculated by taking the square root of Simpson's diversity index across productive rearrangements. TCRdb re-hosts the immuneACCESS table, in-frame sequences only. Its copies lack some clones; in the studies checked, an unresolved V gene accounts for under half of them, and the cause for the rest is not known. D and trimming come from the DNA, and the V and J calls and clone size come from that table. The sample profile shows 200,000 to 250,000 clones; approximately 80% of them were found once. About 9% of the sample is in the top ten clones.

Here the chain combines TRBV7-2 and TRBJ1-6; no D segment can be confidently identified. The clonotype was recovered from a man aged 45 to 65 with active or convalescent COVID-19. Specimen: peripheral blood. The CDR3 protein sequence reads: CASSLVSSRGSPLHF. Read as DNA, the sequence is TGTGCCAGCAGCTTAGTATCTAGTCGGGGTTCACCCCTCCACTTT.